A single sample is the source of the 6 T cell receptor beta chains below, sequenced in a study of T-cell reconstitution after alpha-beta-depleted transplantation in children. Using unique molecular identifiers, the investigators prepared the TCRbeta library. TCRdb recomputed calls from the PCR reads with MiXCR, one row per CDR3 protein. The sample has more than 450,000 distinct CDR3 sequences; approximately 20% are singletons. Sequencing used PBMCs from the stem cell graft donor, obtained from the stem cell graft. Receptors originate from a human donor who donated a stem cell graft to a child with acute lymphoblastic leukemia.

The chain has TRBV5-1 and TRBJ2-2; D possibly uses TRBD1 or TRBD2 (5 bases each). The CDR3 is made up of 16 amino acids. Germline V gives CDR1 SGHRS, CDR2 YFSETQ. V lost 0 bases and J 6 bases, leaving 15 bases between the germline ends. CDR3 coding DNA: TGCGCCAGCAGCTTGGCCCCAACAGAGGGGTCCGGGGAGCTGTTTTTT. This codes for CASSLAPTEGSGELFF.

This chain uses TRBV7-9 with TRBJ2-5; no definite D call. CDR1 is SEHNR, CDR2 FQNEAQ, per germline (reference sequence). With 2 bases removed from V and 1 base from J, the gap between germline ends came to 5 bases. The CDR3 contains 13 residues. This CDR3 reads CASSLRPQETQYF. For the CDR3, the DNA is TGTGCCAGCAGCTTACGCCCCCAAGAGACCCAGTACTTC.

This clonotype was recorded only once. CDR3 in amino acids: CASSFLADPSYEQYF. CDR3 sequence (DNA): TGTGCCAGCAGTTTCCTAGCGGACCCCTCCTACGAGCAGTACTTC. This chain links TRBV12-3 or TRBV12-4 with TRBJ2-7; 7 positions match TRBD2. V was clipped by 3 bases and J by 0 bases; unmatched bases: 5. The CDR3 contains 15 residues.

The CDR3 is CATSDHGQGRDGYTF. The CDR3 coding sequence is TGTGCCACCAGTGATCATGGACAGGGGCGGGATGGCTACACCTTC. The J gene is TRBJ1-2, the V gene TRBV24-1, with TRBD1 matching 9 bases. CDR1 KGHDR and CDR2 SFDVKD come from the germline V gene. V was clipped by 3 bases and J by 6 bases; unmatched bases: 7. This CDR3 comprises 15 residues.

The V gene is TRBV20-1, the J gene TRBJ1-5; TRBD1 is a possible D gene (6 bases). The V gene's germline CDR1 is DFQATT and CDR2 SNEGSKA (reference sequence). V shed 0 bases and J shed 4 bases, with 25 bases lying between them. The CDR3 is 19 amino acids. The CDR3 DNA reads TGCAGTGCTAGAGATTGGGGGCAAAAGGGACCGACCGGGAATCAGCCCCAGCATTTT. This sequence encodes CSARDWGQKGPTGNQPQHF.

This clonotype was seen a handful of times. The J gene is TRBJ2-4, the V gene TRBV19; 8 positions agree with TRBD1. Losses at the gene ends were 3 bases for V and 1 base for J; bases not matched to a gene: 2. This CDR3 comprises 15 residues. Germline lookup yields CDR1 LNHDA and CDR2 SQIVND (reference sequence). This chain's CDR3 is CASSIRQGAKNIQYF. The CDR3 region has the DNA TGTGCCAGTAGTATCCGACAGGGGGCCAAAAACATTCAGTACTTC. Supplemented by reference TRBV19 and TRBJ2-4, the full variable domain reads DGGITQSPKYLFRKEGQNVTLSCEQNLNHDAMYWYRQDPGQGLRLIYYSQIVNDFQKGDIAEGYSVSREKKESFPLTVTSAQKNPTAFYLCASSIRQGAKNIQYFGAGTRLSVL.